The rows below give T cell receptor beta chains drawn from one sample of a study of blood T cell repertoires in COVID-19. The assay was immunoSEQ multiplex PCR, and TCRdb's table has in-frame clones only and misses some. The sample lists roughly 20,000 clones, about 86% occurring once. Sequenced: peripheral blood. The source is a human donor in a cohort sampled during active COVID-19. Both conserved end residues are part of each CDR3. D genes are given only for firm matches. A row's size may be missing; if present it is once, few, many or a size class.

d_call j_call v_call clone_size cdr3_nt cdr3_aa
TRBD1 TRBJ1-5 TRBV15 - TGTGCCACCGGCCAGGACAGGGCGGTTCATCAGCCCCAGCATTTT CATGQDRAVHQPQHF
TRBD1 TRBJ1-5 TRBV19 few TGTGCCAGTACCATAAGCAGGGGGCCCCCCAATCAGCCCCAGCATTTT CASTISRGPPNQPQHF
- TRBJ2-1 TRBV19 - TGTGCCAGTAGTACGGACAACTACAATGAGCAGTTCTTC CASSTDNYNEQFF
- TRBJ2-1 TRBV9 - TGTGCCAGCAGCGCGACGGATTCCGGGACTTTTTACAATGAGCAGTTCTTC CASSATDSGTFYNEQFF
TRBD2 TRBJ2-3 TRBV5-1 - TGCGCCAGCAGCATAGGACTAGCGGGACTGGAGAGCACAGATACGCAGTATTTT CASSIGLAGLESTDTQYF
TRBD2 TRBJ2-1 TRBV4-1 - TGCGCCAGCAGCCCCCCTAGCGGGAGATCCAATGAGCAGTTCTTC CASSPPSGRSNEQFF
- TRBJ1-1 TRBV29-1 - TGCAGCGTTGTAGGACTCGGGGGGCGGACTGAAGCTTTCTTT CSVVGLGGRTEAFF
- TRBJ1-1 TRBV25-1 - TGTGCCAGCAGTCTTGCAGCGGTGAACACTGAAGCTTTCTTT CASSLAAVNTEAFF
TRBD1 TRBJ2-1 TRBV7-9 - TGTGCCAGCAGCGGAAGACAGGGCGGATTCTACAATGAGCAGTTCTTC CASSGRQGGFYNEQFF
TRBD1 TRBJ1-2 TRBV9 - TGTGCCAGCAGCCAGGACAGGGGGCTCGGCTACACCTTC CASSQDRGLGYTF